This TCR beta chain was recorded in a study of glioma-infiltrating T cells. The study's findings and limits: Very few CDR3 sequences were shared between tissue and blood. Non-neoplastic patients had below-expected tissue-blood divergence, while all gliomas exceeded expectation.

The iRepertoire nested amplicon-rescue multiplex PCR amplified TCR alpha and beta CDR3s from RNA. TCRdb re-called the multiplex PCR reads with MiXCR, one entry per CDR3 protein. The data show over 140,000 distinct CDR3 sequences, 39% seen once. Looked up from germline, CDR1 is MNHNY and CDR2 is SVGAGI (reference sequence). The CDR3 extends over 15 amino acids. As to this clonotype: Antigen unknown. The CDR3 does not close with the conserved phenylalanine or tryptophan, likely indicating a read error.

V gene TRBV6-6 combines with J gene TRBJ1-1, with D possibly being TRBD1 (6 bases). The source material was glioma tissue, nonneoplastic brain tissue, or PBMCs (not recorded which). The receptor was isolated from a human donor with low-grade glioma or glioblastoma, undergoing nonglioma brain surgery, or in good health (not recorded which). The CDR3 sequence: CAISESRGTDTEAFS. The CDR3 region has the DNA TGTGCCATCAGTGAGTCAAGGGGGACGGACACTGAAGCTTTCTCT.